This TCR beta chain comes out of a study of CD8 T cells in ankylosing spondylitis. This clonotype was observed a few times. Its antigen is not identified. General study findings and limits: Clones linked to disease, bearing a CD8+ phenotype, were relatively rare in peripheral blood. Seemingly characteristic of ankylosing spondylitis blood was a TCR beta motif consisting of roughly 8 highly homologous variants. There were earlier reports of some motif variants in reactive arthritis synovial fluid and blood.

Germline CDR1 SQVTM, CDR2 ANQGSEA. V lost 4 bases, J lost 0 bases, and 4 bases stayed unmatched. The CDR3 is 15 amino acids. Generation of TCR beta libraries employed quantitative 5'-RACE incorporating molecular barcodes. TCRdb used MiXCR to reprocess the 5' RACE reads, holding one entry per CDR3 protein. The sample includes 85,000 to 100,000 distinct CDR3 sequences, 7.5% to 9% of them seen just once. The rearrangement uses TRBV29-1 and TRBJ2-2; the match to TRBD1 covers 8 bases. This sequence originates from a male donor with ankylosing spondylitis or in good health (not recorded which). The sequenced material came from blood, either unsorted or a sorted T cell fraction (not recorded which). Here the CDR3 reads CSVARDRTNTGELFF. The CDR3 DNA follows: TGCAGCGTTGCACGGGACAGGACGAACACCGGGGAGCTGTTTTTT.